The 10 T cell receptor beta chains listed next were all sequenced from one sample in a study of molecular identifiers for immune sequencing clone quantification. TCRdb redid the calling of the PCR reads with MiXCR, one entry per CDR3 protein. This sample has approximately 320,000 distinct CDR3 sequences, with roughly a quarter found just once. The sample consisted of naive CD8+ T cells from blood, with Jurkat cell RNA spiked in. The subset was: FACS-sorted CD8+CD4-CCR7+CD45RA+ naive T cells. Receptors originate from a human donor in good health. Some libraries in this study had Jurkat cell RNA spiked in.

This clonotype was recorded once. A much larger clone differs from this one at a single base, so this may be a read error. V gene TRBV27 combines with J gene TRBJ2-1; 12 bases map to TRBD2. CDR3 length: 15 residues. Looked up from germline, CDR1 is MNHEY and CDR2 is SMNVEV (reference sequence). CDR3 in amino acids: CASSLTSGGPYGQSF. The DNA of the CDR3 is TGTGCCAGCAGTTTAACTAGCGGGGGGCCTTATGGGCAGTCCTTC.

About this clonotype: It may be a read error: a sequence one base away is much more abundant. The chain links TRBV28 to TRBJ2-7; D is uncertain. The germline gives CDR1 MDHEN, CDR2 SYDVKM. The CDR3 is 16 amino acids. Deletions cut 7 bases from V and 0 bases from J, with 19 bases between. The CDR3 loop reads CASTTHRELASYEQYF. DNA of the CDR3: TGTGCCAGCACCACCCATAGAGAGCTCGCCTCCTACGAGCAGTACTTC.

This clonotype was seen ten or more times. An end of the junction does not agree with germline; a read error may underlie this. The CDR3 is CASSLAFSGDFSGNTIYF. The CDR3 DNA follows: TGTGCCAGCAGTTTAGCATTCTCCGGGGATTTCTCTGGAAACACCATATATTTT. V usage is TRBV7-8 and J usage is TRBJ1-3; D call uncertain. The CDR3 is 18 residues long. Germline lookup yields CDR1 SGHVS and CDR2 FQNEAQ.

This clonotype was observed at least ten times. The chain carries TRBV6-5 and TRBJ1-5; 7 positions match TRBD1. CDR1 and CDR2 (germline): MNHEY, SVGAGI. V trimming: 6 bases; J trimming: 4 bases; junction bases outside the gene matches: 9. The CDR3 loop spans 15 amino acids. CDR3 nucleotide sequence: TGTGCCAGCAGCTCGACAGGGTCCCCTAATCAGCCCCAGCATTTT. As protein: CASSSTGSPNQPQHF.

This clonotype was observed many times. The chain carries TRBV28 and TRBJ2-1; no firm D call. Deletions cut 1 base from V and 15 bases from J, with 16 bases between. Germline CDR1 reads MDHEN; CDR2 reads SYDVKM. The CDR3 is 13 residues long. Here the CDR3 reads CASSLSSGSDPFF. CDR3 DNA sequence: TGTGCCAGCAGTTTATCATCCGGGTCTGATCCGTTCTTC.

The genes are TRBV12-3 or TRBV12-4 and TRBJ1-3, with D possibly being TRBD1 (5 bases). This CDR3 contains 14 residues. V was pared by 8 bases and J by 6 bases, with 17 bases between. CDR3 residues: CASFVQGRENTIYF. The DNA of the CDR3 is TGTGCCAGCTTTGTTCAGGGTCGAGAAAACACCATATATTTT.

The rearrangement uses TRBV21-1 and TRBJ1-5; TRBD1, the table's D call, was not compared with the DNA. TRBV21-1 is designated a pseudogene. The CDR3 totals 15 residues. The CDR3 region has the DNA TGTGCCAGCAGCAATCGGAAGGGGTTTGGTCAGCCCCAGCATTTT. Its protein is CASSNRKGFGQPQHF.

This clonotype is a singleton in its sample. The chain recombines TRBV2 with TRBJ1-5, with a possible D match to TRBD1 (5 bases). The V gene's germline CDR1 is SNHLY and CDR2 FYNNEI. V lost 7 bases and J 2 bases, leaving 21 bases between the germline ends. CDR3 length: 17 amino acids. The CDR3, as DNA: TGTGCCAGCACCGGGGGTATGGATCGGGTTGGCAATCAGCCCCAGCATTTT. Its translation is CASTGGMDRVGNQPQHF.

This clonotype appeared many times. This CDR3 reads CASSSTGGANTGELFF. Here the CDR3 DNA reads TGTGCCAGCAGCTCCACGGGGGGCGCGAACACCGGGGAGCTGTTTTTT. The chain couples TRBV5-4 to TRBJ2-2; D may be TRBD2 (7 bases). CDR3 length equals 16 residues. Trimming shortened V by 3 bases and J by 0 bases, and 12 bases separated the two germline ends. Germline V gives CDR1 SGHNT, CDR2 YYREEE (reference sequence). Full variable domain (rest looked up from reference TRBV5-4 and TRBJ2-2): ETGVTQSPTHLIKTRGQQVTLRCSSQSGHNTVSWYQQALGQGPQFIFQYYREEENGRGNFPPRFSGLQFPNYSSELNVNALELDDSALYLCASSSTGGANTGELFFGEGSRLTVL.

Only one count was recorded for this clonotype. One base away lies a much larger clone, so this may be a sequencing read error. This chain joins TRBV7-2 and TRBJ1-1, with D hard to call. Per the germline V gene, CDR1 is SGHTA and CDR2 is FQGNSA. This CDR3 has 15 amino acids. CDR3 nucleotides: TGTGCCAGCACCGAACTCATTGGAGGTAACACTGAAGCTTTATTT. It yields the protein CASTELIGGNTEALF.